Shown below are 5 T cell receptor beta chains from a single sample sequenced in a study of control samples from healthy donors and cancer patients. Generated by immunoSEQ multiplex PCR, the TCRdb table keeps only in-frame clones and is missing some. The data show 100,000 to 150,000 clones, with roughly 91% seen just once and more than 8% held by the top ten. Specimen: blood. These receptors were taken from a man aged 35-49 years in good health.

This rearrangement joins TRBV9 to TRBJ2-3; D is unclear. From germline, CDR1 is SGDLS and CDR2 YYNGEE. The CDR3 runs to 16 residues. Trimming stripped 3 bases from V and 4 bases from J, with 18 bases between. CDR3: CASSGAALAMADTQYF. In nucleotides, the CDR3 is TGTGCCAGCAGCGGGGCGGCACTGGCAATGGCAGATACGCAGTATTTT.

The V and J genes are TRBV13 and TRBJ1-1; 8 bases map to TRBD1. Germline values: CDR1 PRHDT, CDR2 FYEKMQ (reference sequence). The CDR3 runs 13 residues. V lost 5 bases and J lost 7; bases outside the gene matches: 6. The CDR3 nucleotides are TGTGCCAGCAGCCCATTCAGGGGGCATGAAGCTTTCTTT. It codes for CASSPFRGHEAFF.

The rearrangement joins TRBV11-3 to TRBJ1-1; D perhaps matches TRBD1 (6 bases). Trimming took off 5 bases at V and 2 bases at J, with 9 bases between the two ends. The CDR3 extends over 13 amino acids. From germline, CDR1 is SGHNT and CDR2 YENEEA. The CDR3 region has the DNA TGTGCCAGCAGCATGACAGGAAACACTGAAGCTTTCTTT. Encoded protein: CASSMTGNTEAFF.

The CDR3 sequence is CSVEVPQLQETQYF. Here the CDR3 DNA reads TGCAGCGTTGAAGTTCCCCAGCTACAAGAGACCCAGTACTTC. The chain employs TRBV29-1 and TRBJ2-5; D gene ambiguous. The germline V gene encodes CDR1 SQVTM and CDR2 ANQGSEA. The V gene lost 1 base and the J gene lost 2 bases, with 11 bases spanning the gap. CDR3 length equals 14 residues.

This chain uses TRBV7-9 with TRBJ2-1; the match to TRBD1 covers 7 bases. Germline CDR1 reads SEHNR; CDR2 reads FQNEAQ (reference sequence). The CDR3 runs to 15 residues. V gave up 5 bases and J gave up 7 bases; unmatched junction bases: 11. The CDR3 spells CASSQYRGPLNEQFF. CDR3 sequence (DNA): TGTGCCAGCAGCCAATACAGGGGTCCCCTTAATGAGCAGTTCTTC.